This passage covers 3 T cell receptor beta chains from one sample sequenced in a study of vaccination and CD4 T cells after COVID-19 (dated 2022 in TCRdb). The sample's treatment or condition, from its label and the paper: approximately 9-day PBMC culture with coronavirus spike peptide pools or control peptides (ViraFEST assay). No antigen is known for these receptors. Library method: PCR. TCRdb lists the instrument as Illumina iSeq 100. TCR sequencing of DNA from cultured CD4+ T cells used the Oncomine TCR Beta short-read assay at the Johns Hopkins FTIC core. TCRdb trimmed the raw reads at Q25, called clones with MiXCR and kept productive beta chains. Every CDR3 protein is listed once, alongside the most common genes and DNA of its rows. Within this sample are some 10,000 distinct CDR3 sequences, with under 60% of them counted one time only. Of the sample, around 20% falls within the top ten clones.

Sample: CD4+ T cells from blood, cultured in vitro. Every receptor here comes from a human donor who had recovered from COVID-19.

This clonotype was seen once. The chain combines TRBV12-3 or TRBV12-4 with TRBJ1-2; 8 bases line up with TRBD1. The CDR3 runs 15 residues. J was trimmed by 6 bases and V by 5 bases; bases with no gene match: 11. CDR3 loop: CASSRTGRRVNGYTF. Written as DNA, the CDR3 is TGTGCCAGCAGTCGGACAGGGCGTCGGGTGAATGGCTACACCTTC.

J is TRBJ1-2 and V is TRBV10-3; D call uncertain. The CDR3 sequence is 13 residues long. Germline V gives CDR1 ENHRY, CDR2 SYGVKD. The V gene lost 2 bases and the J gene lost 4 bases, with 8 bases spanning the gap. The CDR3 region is CAISERGGYGYTF. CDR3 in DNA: TGTGCCATCAGTGAGCGGGGTGGCTATGGCTACACCTTC.

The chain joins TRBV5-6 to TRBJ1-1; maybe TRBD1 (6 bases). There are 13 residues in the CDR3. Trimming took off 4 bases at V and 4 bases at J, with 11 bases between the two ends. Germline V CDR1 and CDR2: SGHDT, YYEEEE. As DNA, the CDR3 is TGTGCCAGCAGCCTCCCAGGGGCCACTGAAGCTTTCTTT. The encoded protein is CASSLPGATEAFF. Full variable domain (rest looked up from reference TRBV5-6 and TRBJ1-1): DAGVTQSPTHLIKTRGQQVTLRCSPKSGHDTVSWYQQALGQGPQFIFQYYEEEERQRGNFPDRFSGHQFPNYSSELNVNALLLGDSALYLCASSLPGATEAFFGQGTRLTVV.